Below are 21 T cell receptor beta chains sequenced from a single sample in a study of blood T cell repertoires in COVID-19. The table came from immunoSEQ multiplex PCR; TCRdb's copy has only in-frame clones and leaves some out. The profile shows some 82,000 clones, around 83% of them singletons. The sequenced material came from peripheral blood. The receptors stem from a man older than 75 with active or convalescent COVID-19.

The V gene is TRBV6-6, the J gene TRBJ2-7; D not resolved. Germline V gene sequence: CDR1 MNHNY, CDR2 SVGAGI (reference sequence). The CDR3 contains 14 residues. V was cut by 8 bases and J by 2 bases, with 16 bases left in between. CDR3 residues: CASGSGSPTYEQYF. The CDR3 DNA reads TGTGCCAGCGGCTCCGGGTCACCGACCTACGAGCAGTACTTC.

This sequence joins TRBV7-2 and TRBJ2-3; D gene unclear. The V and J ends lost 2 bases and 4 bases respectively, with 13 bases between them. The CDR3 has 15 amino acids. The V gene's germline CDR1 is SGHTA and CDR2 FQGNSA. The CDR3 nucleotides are TGTGCCAGCAGCTTAACAGCTACTCCGGCAGATACGCAGTATTTT. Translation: CASSLTATPADTQYF.

CDR3 DNA sequence: TGTGCCAGCAGCTTAGTCCCAGGTGTAGAAGAGACCCAGTACTTC. This gives the protein CASSLVPGVEETQYF. V usage is TRBV7-2 and J usage is TRBJ2-5; D is unclear. V was pared by 1 base and J by 3 bases, with 12 bases between. This CDR3 contains 15 residues. CDR1 and CDR2 (germline): SGHTA, FQGNSA.

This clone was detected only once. The chain's CDR3 is CASSSVTGELFF. CDR3 nucleotide sequence: TGTGCCAGCAGCTCCGTCACCGGGGAGCTGTTTTTT. V and J are TRBV5-6 and TRBJ2-2; unclear D gene. Trimming shortened V by 3 bases and J by 4 bases, and 4 bases separated the two germline ends. There are 12 residues in the CDR3. Germline V gene data show CDR1 as SGHDT and CDR2 as YYEEEE.

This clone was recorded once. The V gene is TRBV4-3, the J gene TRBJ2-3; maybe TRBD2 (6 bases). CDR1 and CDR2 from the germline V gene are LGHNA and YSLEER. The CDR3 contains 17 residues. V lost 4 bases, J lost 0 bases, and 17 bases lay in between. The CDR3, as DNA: TGCGCCAGCAGCCGCCTAGGGAGCGCGGGGAGCACAGATACGCAGTATTTT. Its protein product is CASSRLGSAGSTDTQYF.

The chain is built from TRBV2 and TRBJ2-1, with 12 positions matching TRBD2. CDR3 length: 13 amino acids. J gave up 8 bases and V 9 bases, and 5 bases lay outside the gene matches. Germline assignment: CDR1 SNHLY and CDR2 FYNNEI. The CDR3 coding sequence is TGTGCCAGACGACTAGCGGGGGACTATGAGCAGTTCTTC. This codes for CARRLAGDYEQFF.

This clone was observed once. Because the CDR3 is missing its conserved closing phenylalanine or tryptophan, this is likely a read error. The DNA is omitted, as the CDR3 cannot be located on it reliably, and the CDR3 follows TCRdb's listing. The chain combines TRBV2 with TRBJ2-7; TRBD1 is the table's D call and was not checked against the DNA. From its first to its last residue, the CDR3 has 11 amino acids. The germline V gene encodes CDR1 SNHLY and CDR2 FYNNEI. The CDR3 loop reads CASSEEGVPRG.

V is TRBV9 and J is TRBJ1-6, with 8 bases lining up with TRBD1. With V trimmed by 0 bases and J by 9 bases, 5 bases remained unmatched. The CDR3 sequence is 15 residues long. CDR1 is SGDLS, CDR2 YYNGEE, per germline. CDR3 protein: CASSVGDRYTSPLHF. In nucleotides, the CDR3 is TGTGCCAGCAGCGTAGGGGACAGGTACACTTCACCCCTCCACTTT.

The CDR3 loop reads CASSLAGGWSYNEQFF. The CDR3 DNA sequence: TGTGCCAGCAGCTTAGCCGGGGGATGGTCCTACAATGAGCAGTTCTTC. J is TRBJ2-1 and V is TRBV7-2; weak D call: TRBD2 (6 bases). The CDR3 loop spans 16 amino acids. The V gene lost 0 bases and the J gene lost 1 base, with 10 bases spanning the gap. Germline V gives CDR1 SGHTA, CDR2 FQGNSA.

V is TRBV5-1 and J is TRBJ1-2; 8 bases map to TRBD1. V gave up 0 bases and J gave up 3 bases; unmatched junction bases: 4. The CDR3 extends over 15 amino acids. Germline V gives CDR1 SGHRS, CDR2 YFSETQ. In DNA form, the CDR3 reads TGCGCCAGCAGCTTGGGACAGGGGTCCCACTATGGCTACACCTTC. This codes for CASSLGQGSHYGYTF.

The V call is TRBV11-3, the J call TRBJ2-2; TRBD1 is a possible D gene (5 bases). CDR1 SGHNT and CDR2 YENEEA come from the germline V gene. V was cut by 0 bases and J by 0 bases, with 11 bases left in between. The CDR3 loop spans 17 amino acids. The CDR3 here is CASSLDRVGSNTGELFF. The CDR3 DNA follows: TGTGCCAGCAGCTTAGACAGGGTAGGATCGAACACCGGGGAGCTGTTTTTT.

DNA for the CDR3: TGCGCCAGCAGCTTGGGACCCTCAGGCTCCAAGTTCTTC. Translated: CASSLGPSGSKFF. The V call is TRBV5-1, the J call TRBJ2-1, with no clear D. V lost 0 bases and J 14 bases, leaving 15 bases between the germline ends. The CDR3 has 13 residues. Per germline, CDR1 SGHRS and CDR2 YFSETQ.

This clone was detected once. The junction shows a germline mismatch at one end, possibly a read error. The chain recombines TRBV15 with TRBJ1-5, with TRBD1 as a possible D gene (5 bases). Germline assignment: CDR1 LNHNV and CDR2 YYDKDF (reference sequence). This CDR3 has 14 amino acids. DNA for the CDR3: TGTGCCATCAGCCCAGGGTACAGCAATCAGCCCCAGCATTTT. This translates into CAISPGYSNQPQHF. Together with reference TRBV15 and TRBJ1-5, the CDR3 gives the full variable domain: DAMVIQNPRYQVTQFGKPVTLSCSQTLNHNVMYWYQQKSSQAPKLLFHYYDKDFNNEADTPDNFQSRRPNTSFCFLDIRSPGLGDTAMYLCAISPGYSNQPQHFGDGTRLSIL.

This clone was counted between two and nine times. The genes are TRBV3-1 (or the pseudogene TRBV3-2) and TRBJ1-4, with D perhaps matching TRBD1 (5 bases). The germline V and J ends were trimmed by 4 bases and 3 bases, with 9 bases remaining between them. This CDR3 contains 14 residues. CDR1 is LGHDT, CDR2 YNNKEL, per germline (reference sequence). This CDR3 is CASSRQGSNEKLFF. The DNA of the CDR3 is TGTGCCAGCAGCCGCCAGGGATCTAATGAAAAACTGTTTTTT.

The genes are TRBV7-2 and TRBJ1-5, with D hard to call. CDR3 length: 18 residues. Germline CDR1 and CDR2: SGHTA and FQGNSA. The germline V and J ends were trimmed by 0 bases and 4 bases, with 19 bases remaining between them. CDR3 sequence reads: CASSLADGNGPLNQPQHF. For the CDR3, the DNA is TGTGCCAGCAGCTTAGCGGACGGGAATGGCCCCCTTAATCAGCCCCAGCATTTT.

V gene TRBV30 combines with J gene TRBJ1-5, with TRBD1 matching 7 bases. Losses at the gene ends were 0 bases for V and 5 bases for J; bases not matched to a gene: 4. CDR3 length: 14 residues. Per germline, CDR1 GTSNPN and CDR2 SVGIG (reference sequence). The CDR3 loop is CAWSVRGGHQPQHF. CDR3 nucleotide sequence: TGTGCCTGGAGTGTACGAGGGGGCCATCAGCCCCAGCATTTT.

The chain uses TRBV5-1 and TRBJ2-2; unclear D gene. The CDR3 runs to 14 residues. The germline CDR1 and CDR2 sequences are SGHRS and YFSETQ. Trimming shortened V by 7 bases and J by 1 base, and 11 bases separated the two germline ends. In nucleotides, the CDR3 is TGCGCCAGCGGCCGTTTCAGGAACACCGGGGAGCTGTTTTTT. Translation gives CASGRFRNTGELFF.

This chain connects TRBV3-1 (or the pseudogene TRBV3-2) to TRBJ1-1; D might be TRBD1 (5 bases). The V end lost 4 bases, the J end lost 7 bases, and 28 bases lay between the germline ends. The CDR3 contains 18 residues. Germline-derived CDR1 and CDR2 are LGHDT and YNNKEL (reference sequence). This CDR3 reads CASSRPSGVLSDAREAFF. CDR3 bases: TGTGCCAGCAGCCGCCCCTCGGGGGTGTTATCGGACGCGCGTGAAGCTTTCTTT.

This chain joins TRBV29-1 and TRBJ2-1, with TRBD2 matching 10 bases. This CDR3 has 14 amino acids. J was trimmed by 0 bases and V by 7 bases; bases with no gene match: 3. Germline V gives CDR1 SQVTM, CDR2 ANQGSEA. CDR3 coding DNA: TGCAGCGGTACTAGCGGGGTCTCCTACAATGAGCAGTTCTTC. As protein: CSGTSGVSYNEQFF.

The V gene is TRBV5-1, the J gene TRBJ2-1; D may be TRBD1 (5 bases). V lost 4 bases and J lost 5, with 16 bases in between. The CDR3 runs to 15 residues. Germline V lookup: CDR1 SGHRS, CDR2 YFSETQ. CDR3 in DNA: TGCGCCAGCAGCCCAGGGCGTTTTATCAACAATGAGCAGTTCTTC. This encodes CASSPGRFINNEQFF.

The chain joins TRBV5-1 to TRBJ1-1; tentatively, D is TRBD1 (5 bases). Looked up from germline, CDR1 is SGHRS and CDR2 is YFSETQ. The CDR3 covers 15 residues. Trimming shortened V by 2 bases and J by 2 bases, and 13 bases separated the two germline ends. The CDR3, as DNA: TGCGCCAGCAGCTTCCAACAGGTTGCTAACACTGAAGCTTTCTTT. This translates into CASSFQQVANTEAFF. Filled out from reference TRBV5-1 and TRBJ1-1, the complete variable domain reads KAGVTQTPRYLIKTRGQQVTLSCSPISGHRSVSWYQQTPGQGLQFLFEYFSETQRNKGNFPGRFSGRQFSNSRSEMNVSTLELGDSALYLCASSFQQVANTEAFFGQGTRLTVV.